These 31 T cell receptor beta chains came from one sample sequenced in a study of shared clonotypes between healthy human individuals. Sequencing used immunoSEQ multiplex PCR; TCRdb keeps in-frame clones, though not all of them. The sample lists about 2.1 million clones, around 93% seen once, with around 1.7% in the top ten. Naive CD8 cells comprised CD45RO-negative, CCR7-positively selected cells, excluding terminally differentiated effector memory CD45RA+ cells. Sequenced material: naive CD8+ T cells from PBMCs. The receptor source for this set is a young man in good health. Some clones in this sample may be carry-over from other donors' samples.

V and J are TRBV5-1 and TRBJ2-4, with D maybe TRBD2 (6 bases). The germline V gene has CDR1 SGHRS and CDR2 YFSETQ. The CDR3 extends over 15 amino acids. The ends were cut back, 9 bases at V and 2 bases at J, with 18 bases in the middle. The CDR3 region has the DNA TGCGCCACCCCCGGGGGAGACGGGTCCAAAAACATTCAGTACTTC. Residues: CATPGGDGSKNIQYF.

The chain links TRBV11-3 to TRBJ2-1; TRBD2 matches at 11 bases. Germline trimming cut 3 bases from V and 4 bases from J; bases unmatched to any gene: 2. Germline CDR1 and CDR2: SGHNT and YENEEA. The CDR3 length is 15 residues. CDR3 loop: CASSLSSGGYNEQFF. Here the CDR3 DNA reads TGTGCCAGCAGCTTGTCTAGCGGGGGGTACAATGAGCAGTTCTTC.

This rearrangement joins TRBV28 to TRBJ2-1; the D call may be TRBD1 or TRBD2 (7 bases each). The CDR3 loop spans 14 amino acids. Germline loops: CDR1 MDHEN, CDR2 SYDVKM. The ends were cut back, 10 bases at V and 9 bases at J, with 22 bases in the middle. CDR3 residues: CATDFTGEGSEQFF. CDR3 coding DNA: TGTGCCACGGATTTTACAGGGGAGGGTAGTGAGCAGTTCTTC.

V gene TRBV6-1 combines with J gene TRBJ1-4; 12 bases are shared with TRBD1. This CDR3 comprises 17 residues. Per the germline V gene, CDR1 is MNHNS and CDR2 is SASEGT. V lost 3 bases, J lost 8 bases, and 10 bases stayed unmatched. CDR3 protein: CASSDGTGGALKEKLFF. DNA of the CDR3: TGTGCCAGCAGTGATGGGACAGGGGGCGCACTGAAGGAAAAACTGTTTTTT.

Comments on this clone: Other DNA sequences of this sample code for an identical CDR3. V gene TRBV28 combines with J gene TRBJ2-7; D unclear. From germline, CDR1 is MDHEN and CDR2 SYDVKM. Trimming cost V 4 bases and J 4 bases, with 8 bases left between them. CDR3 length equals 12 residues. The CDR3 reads CASSSSSYEQYF. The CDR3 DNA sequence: TGTGCCAGCAGTTCATCAAGTTACGAGCAGTACTTC.

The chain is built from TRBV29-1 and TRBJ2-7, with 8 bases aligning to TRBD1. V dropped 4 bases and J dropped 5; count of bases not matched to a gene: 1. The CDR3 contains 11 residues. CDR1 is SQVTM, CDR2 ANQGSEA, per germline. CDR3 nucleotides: TGCAGCGTTGCAGGGGGCCACGAGCAGTACTTC. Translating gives CSVAGGHEQYF.

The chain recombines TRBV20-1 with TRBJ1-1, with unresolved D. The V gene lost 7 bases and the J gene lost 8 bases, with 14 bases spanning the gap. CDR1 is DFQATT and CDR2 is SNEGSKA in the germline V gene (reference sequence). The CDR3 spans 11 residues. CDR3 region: CSERTRGEAFF. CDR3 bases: TGCAGTGAAAGGACGCGTGGAGAAGCTTTCTTT.

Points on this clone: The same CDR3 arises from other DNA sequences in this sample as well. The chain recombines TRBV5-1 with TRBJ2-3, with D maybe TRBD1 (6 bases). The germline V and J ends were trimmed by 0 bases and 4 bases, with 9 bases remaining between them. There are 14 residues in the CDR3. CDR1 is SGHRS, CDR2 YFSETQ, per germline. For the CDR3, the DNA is TGCGCCAGCAGCTTGGGCAGGGGTGCAGATACGCAGTATTTT. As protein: CASSLGRGADTQYF.

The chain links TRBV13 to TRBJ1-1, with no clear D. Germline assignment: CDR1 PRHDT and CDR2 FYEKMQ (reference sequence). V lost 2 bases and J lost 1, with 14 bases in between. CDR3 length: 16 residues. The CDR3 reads CASSLTGYDRNTEAFF. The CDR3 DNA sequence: TGTGCCAGCAGCTTAACCGGGTACGACCGGAACACTGAAGCTTTCTTT.

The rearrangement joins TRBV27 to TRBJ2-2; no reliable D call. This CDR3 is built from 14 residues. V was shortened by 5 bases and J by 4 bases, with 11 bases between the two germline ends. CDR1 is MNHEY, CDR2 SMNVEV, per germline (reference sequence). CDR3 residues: CASSLPWGTGELFF. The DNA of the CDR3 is TGTGCCAGCAGTCTCCCCTGGGGCACCGGGGAGCTGTTTTTT.

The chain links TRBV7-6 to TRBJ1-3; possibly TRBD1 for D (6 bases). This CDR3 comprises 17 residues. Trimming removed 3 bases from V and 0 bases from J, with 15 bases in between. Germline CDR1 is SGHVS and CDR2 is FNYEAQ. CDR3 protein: CASSFARGGNSGNTIYF. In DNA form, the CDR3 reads TGTGCCAGCAGCTTCGCGAGGGGGGGAAACTCTGGAAACACCATATATTTT. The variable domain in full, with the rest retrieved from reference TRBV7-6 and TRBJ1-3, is GAGVSQSPRYKVTKRGQDVALRCDPISGHVSLYWYRQALGQGPEFLTYFNYEAQQDKSGLPNDRFSAERPEGSISTLTIQRTEQRDSAMYRCASSFARGGNSGNTIYFGEGSWLTVV.

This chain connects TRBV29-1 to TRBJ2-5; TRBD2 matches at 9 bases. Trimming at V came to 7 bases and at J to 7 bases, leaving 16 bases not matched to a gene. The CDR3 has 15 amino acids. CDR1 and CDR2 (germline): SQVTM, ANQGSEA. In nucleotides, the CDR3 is TGCAGCGCAGTTACGCGGGAGGGGGTAATAGGGACCCAGTACTTC. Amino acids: CSAVTREGVIGTQYF.

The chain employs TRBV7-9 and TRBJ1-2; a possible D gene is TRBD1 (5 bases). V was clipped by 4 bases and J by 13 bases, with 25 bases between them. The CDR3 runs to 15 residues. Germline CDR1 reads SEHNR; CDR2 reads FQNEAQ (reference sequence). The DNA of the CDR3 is TGTGCCAGCAGCTACCCCGAAATAGGACACCTCGGTAGCACCTTC. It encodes CASSYPEIGHLGSTF.

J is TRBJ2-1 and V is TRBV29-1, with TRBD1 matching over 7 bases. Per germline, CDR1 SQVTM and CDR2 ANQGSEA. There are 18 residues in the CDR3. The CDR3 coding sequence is TGCAGTATCACCCTTCCGGGACAGATATCCAGCTCCTACAATGAGCAGTTCTTC. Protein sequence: CSITLPGQISSSYNEQFF.

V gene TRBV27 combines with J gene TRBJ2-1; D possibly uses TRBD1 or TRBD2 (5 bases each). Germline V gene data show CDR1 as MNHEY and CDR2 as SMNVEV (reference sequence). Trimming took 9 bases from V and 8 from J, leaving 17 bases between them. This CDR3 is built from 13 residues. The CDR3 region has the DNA TGTGCCAGTGGGGGATGGGGAGAACATGAGCAGTTCTTC. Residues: CASGGWGEHEQFF.

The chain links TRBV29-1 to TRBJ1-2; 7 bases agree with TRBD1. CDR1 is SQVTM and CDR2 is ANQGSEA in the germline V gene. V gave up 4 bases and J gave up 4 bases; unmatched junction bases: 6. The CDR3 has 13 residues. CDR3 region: CSVAGGSGYGYTF. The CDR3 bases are TGCAGCGTTGCAGGGGGAAGCGGCTATGGCTACACCTTC.

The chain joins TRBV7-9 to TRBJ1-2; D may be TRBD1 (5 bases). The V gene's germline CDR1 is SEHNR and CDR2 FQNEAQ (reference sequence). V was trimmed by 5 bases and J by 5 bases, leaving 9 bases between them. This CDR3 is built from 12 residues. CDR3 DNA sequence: TGTGCCAGCAGCGAGGGGTTATATGGCTACACCTTC. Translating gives CASSEGLYGYTF.

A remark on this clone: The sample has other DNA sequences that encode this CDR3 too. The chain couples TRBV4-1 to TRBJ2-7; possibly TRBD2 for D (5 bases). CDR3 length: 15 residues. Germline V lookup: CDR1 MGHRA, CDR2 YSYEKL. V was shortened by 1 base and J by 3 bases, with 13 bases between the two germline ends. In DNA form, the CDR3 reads TGCGCCAGCAGCCAAGCAACTTCCGGACTCTACGAGCAGTACTTC. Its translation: CASSQATSGLYEQYF.

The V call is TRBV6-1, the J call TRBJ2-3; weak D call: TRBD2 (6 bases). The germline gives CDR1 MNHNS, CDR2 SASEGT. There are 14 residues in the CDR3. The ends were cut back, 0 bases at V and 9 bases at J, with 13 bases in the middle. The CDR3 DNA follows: TGTGCCAGCAGTGAAGCGACGACTAGTTCGACGCAGTATTTT. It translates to CASSEATTSSTQYF.

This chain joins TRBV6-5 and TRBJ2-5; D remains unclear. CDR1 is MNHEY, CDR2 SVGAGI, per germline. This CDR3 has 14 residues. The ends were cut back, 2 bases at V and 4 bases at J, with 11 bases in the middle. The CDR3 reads CASSYIGVGETQYF. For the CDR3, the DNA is TGTGCCAGCAGTTACATTGGGGTGGGAGAGACCCAGTACTTC.

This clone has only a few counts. The DNA of the CDR3 is TGTGCCAGCAGTTTACTGGGGGCGGCTGAAGCTTTCTTT. Translating gives CASSLLGAAEAFF. The V call is TRBV28, the J call TRBJ1-1, with a tentative D call TRBD1 (6 bases). Trimming left V 2 bases short and J 6 bases short, with 10 bases between. Per germline, CDR1 MDHEN and CDR2 SYDVKM. The CDR3 spans 13 residues.

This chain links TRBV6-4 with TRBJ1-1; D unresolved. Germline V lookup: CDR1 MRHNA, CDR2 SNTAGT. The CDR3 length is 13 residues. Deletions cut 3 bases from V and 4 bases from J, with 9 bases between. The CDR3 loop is CASSETWGTEAFF. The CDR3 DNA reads TGTGCCAGCAGTGAAACTTGGGGCACTGAAGCTTTCTTT.

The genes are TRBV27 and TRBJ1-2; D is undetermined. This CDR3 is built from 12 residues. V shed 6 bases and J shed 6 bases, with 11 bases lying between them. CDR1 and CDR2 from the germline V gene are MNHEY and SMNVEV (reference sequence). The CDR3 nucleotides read TGTGCCAGCAGCCATCCCGGGGATGGCTACACCTTC. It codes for CASSHPGDGYTF.

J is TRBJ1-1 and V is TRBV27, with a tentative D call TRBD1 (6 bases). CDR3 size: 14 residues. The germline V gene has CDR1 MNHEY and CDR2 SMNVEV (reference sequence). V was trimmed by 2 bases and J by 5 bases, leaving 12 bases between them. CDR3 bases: TGTGCCAGCAGTTTAGTCAGGGGCCTTACTGAAGCTTTCTTT. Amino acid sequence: CASSLVRGLTEAFF.

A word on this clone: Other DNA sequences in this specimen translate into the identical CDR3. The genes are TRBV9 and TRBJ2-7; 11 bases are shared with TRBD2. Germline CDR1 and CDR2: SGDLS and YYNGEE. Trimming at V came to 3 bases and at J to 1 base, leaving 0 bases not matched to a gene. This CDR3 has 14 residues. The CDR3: CASSGTSGSYEQYF. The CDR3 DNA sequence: TGTGCCAGCAGCGGGACTAGCGGGTCCTACGAGCAGTACTTC.

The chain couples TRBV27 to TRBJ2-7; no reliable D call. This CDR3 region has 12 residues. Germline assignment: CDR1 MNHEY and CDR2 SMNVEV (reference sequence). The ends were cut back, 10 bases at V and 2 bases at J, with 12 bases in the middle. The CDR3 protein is CANPLRPYEQYF. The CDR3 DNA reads TGTGCCAATCCTCTCCGGCCCTACGAGCAGTACTTC.

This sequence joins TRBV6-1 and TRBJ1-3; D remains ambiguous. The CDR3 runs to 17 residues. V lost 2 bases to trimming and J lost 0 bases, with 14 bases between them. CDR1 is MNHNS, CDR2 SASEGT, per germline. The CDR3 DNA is TGTGCCAGCAGTGAACGGTTTGCGTTAAGCTCTGGAAACACCATATATTTT. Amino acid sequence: CASSERFALSSGNTIYF.

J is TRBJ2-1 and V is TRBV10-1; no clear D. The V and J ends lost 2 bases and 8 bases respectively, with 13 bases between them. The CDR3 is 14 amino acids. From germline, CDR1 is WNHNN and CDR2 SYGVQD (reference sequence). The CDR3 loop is CASSEGRLLYEQFF. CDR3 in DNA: TGCGCCAGCAGTGAGGGCCGACTCCTCTATGAGCAGTTCTTC.

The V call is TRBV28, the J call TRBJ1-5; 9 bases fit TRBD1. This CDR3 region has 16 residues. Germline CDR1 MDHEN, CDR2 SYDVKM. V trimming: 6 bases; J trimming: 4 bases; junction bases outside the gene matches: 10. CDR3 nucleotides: TGTGCCAGCAGCTTACAGGGGGCCGCTTGGAATCAGCCCCAGCATTTT. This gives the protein CASSLQGAAWNQPQHF.

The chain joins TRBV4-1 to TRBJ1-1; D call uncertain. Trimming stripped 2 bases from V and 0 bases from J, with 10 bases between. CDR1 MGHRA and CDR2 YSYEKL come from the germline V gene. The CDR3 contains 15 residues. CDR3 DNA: TGCGCCAGCAGCCAATCCCGGAACATGAACACTGAAGCTTTCTTT. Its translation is CASSQSRNMNTEAFF.

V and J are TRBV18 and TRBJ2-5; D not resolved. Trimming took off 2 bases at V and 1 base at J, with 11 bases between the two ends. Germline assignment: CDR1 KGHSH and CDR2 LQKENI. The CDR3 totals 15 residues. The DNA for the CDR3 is TGTGCCAGCTCACCAGCTCGGACCCGCCAAGAGACCCAGTACTTC. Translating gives CASSPARTRQETQYF.